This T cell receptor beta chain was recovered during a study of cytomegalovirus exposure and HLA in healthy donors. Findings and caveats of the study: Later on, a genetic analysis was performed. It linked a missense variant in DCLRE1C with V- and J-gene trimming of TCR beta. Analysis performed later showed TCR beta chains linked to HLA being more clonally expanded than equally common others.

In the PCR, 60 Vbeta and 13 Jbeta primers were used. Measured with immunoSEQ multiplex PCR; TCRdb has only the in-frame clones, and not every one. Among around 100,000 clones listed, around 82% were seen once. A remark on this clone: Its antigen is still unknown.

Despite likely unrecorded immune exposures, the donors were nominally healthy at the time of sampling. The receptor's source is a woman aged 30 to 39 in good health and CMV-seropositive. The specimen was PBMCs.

The CDR3 DNA reads TGTGCCAGCAGCTCCCACAGACAGAATAGCAATCAGCCCCAGCATTTT. Protein sequence: CASSSHRQNSNQPQHF. The chain employs TRBV7-3 and TRBJ1-5; possibly TRBD1 for D (5 bases). This CDR3 has 16 amino acids. The ends were cut back, 4 bases at V and 0 bases at J, with 13 bases in the middle. From germline, CDR1 is SGHTA and CDR2 FQGTGA.